Listed here is a single T cell receptor (beta chain). The CDR3 length is 14 residues. Germline assignment: CDR1 MNHNS and CDR2 SASEGT. Trimming cost V 6 bases and J 7 bases, with 19 bases left between them. The data originate from a study of identical twins. TCRdb analysed the 5' RACE reads with MiXCR anew, one entry per CDR3 protein. This repertoire shows about 890,000 distinct CDR3 sequences, roughly an eighth found once; its top ten account for about 1.5%. The sample was also reused in another study, on yellow fever vaccine responses in identical twins.

The receptor comes from a woman younger than 30 in good health. The sequenced sample consisted of PBMCs. The chain has TRBV6-1 and TRBJ2-7; D unresolved. The CDR3 region is CASSPAVDLLEQYF. CDR3 sequence (DNA): TGTGCCAGCAGCCCGGCGGTTGACCTTTTGGAGCAGTACTTC.